These 21 T cell receptor beta chains were all obtained from the same sample, sequenced in a study of radiotherapy plus CTLA-4 blockade in lung cancer. Libraries were prepared by immunoSEQ multiplex PCR; TCRdb keeps only in-frame clonotypes and omits some of them. The repertoire holds 58,000 or so clones, with around 79% as singletons. The sequencing used peripheral blood, collected from a patient treated with radiotherapy plus ipilimumab. These receptors all come from a human donor with non-small cell lung cancer who had a complete response to radiotherapy plus ipilimumab.

The chain combines TRBV7-9 with TRBJ1-1; D ambiguous. Germline-derived CDR1 and CDR2 are SEHNR and FQNEAQ (reference sequence). V shed 1 base and J shed 4 bases, with 10 bases lying between them. The CDR3 extends over 14 amino acids. CDR3 sequence: CASSLEGGGTEAFF. The CDR3 DNA reads TGTGCCAGCAGCTTAGAGGGTGGAGGCACTGAAGCTTTCTTT. Using reference TRBV7-9 and TRBJ1-1 for the parts outside the CDR3, the full variable domain is DTGVSQNPRHKITKRGQNVTFRCDPISEHNRLYWYRQTLGQGPEFLTYFQNEAQLEKSRLLSDRFSAERPKGSFSTLEIQRTEQGDSAMYLCASSLEGGGTEAFFGQGTRLTVV.

There are a few counts of this clone. The J gene is TRBJ2-1, the V gene TRBV5-1, with 8 positions matching TRBD2. CDR1 is SGHRS and CDR2 is YFSETQ in the germline V gene. Trimming cost V 0 bases and J 1 base; bases outside gene matches: 9. The CDR3 runs to 18 residues. Here the CDR3 reads CASSLGGQRGLSYNEQFF. CDR3 bases: TGCGCCAGCAGCTTGGGGGGGCAGCGGGGGTTATCCTACAATGAGCAGTTCTTC.

This chain uses TRBV27 with TRBJ1-5; 8 positions match TRBD1. This CDR3 region has 13 residues. V trimming: 4 bases; J trimming: 11 bases; junction bases outside the gene matches: 7. Germline V CDR1 and CDR2: MNHEY, SMNVEV (reference sequence). CDR3 DNA sequence: TGTGCCAGCAGTTCCAACAGGGGGGGGTCCCAGCATTTT. Translated: CASSSNRGGSQHF.

The chain is built from TRBV7-2 and TRBJ1-5, with no clear D. Germline-derived CDR1 and CDR2 are SGHTA and FQGNSA. Trimming cost V 4 bases and J 3 bases, with 7 bases left between them. The CDR3 runs to 13 residues. Here the CDR3 DNA reads TGTGCCAGCAGCTCCAGTCCCAATCAGCCCCAGCATTTT. The encoded protein is CASSSSPNQPQHF. Full variable domain (rest looked up from reference TRBV7-2 and TRBJ1-5): GAGVSQSPSNKVTEKGKDVELRCDPISGHTALYWYRQSLGQGLEFLIYFQGNSAPDKSGLPSDRFSAERTGGSVSTLTIQRTQQEDSAVYLCASSSSPNQPQHFGDGTRLSIL.

The J gene is TRBJ2-1, the V gene TRBV6-5, with 11 bases lining up with TRBD2. The CDR3 loop spans 14 amino acids. CDR1 is MNHEY and CDR2 is SVGAGI in the germline V gene. The ends lost 8 bases at V and 6 bases at J; junction bases unmatched: 6. The CDR3 is CASATSGRGNEQFF. The CDR3 nucleotides read TGTGCCAGCGCTACTAGCGGGAGAGGCAATGAGCAGTTCTTC.

This chain's CDR3 is CASSIPGQWNTEAFF. The CDR3 coding sequence is TGTGCCAGCAGTATTCCGGGACAATGGAACACTGAAGCTTTCTTT. J is TRBJ1-1 and V is TRBV28, with D maybe TRBD1 (6 bases). CDR1 and CDR2 from the germline V gene are MDHEN and SYDVKM. V lost 5 bases and J lost 1, with 14 bases in between. The CDR3 has 15 amino acids.

The rearrangement links TRBV18 to TRBJ1-1, with D maybe TRBD1 (6 bases). Trimming took 1 base from V and 6 from J, leaving 18 bases between them. Germline V gives CDR1 KGHSH, CDR2 LQKENI. The CDR3 length is 16 residues. The CDR3 sequence is CASSPHGLRGGAEAFF. The DNA of the CDR3 is TGTGCCAGCTCACCACATGGGCTGAGAGGGGGTGCTGAAGCTTTCTTT.

This rearrangement joins TRBV6-6 to TRBJ1-1; no firm D call. With 3 bases removed from V and 1 base from J, the gap between germline ends came to 9 bases. This CDR3 spans 14 amino acids. From germline, CDR1 is MNHNY and CDR2 SVGAGI (reference sequence). In DNA, the CDR3 is TGTGCCAGCAGTTATACGGTAGAGAACACTGAAGCTTTCTTT. It encodes CASSYTVENTEAFF.

The chain is built from TRBV18 and TRBJ1-5, with TRBD1 matching over 7 bases. The CDR3 spans 13 residues. After removal of 6 bases from V and 6 bases from J, the junction contained 5 bases not matched to a gene. Germline CDR1 reads KGHSH; CDR2 reads LQKENI. DNA of the CDR3: TGTGCCAGCTCTCTGGGGACAGTTCAGCCCCAGCATTTT. It yields the protein CASSLGTVQPQHF.

The chain employs TRBV19 and TRBJ1-5, with D perhaps TRBD1 (6 bases). This CDR3 contains 14 residues. Germline V lookup: CDR1 LNHDA, CDR2 SQIVND (reference sequence). The V end was cut by 4 bases, the J end by 1 base, with 8 bases between. For the CDR3, the DNA is TGTGCCAGTAGTAGCCAGGGGAGCAATCAGCCCCAGCATTTT. Encoded protein: CASSSQGSNQPQHF. The full variable domain, with the rest looked up from reference TRBV19 and TRBJ1-5, is DGGITQSPKYLFRKEGQNVTLSCEQNLNHDAMYWYRQDPGQGLRLIYYSQIVNDFQKGDIAEGYSVSREKKESFPLTVTSAQKNPTAFYLCASSSQGSNQPQHFGDGTRLSIL.

The V call is TRBV7-2, the J call TRBJ1-4, with TRBD1 identical over 9 bases. Germline trimming cut 5 bases from V and 4 bases from J; bases unmatched to any gene: 5. CDR1 is SGHTA, CDR2 FQGNSA, per germline. CDR3 length equals 15 residues. The CDR3 DNA follows: TGTGCCAGCAGCGTGACAGGGGGGCTTAATGAAAAACTGTTTTTT. It translates to CASSVTGGLNEKLFF.

The chain has TRBV29-1 and TRBJ1-2; tentatively, D is TRBD1 (6 bases). V lost 0 bases and J lost 4, with 21 bases in between. Germline V gene sequence: CDR1 SQVTM, CDR2 ANQGSEA. The CDR3 extends over 17 amino acids. The CDR3 loop reads CSVEDRGQLLVGYGYTF. The CDR3 DNA is TGCAGCGTTGAAGACAGGGGCCAACTCTTAGTGGGCTATGGCTACACCTTC.

The chain combines TRBV29-1 with TRBJ1-2; D call uncertain. The CDR3 is 12 residues long. Trimming cost V 4 bases and J 8 bases, with 14 bases left between them. Germline CDR1 and CDR2: SQVTM and ANQGSEA. The CDR3, as DNA: TGCAGCGTTGGGGAGTCTGTCCTGGGCTACACCTTC. This translates into CSVGESVLGYTF.

This clone was picked up a small number of times. The genes are TRBV19 and TRBJ1-5; 9 nucleotides align to TRBD1. With 6 bases clipped from V and 2 bases from J, the junction kept 2 bases outside the gene matches. The CDR3 sequence is 14 residues long. In germline, CDR1 is LNHDA, CDR2 SQIVND (reference sequence). This CDR3 is CASRQGAGNQPQHF. In DNA, the CDR3 is TGTGCCAGTAGACAGGGGGCTGGCAATCAGCCCCAGCATTTT.

The chain couples TRBV5-6 to TRBJ2-1; D might be TRBD2 (5 bases). V was trimmed by 4 bases and J by 2 bases, leaving 13 bases between them. The germline V gene encodes CDR1 SGHDT and CDR2 YYEEEE. This CDR3 region has 15 residues. The chain's CDR3 is CASSKTGRTYNEQFF. The CDR3, as DNA: TGTGCCAGCAGCAAAACTGGGAGAACCTACAATGAGCAGTTCTTC.

This clone appeared once. The chain employs TRBV5-4 and TRBJ1-2, with 8 bases identical to TRBD1. Trimming cost V 4 bases and J 4 bases; bases outside gene matches: 15. The CDR3 totals 17 residues. Germline V gene lookup returns CDR1 SGHNT and CDR2 YYREEE (reference sequence). The CDR3 loop is CASSPGTGRGTVYGYTF. DNA of the CDR3: TGTGCCAGCAGCCCTGGGACAGGACGCGGTACGGTCTATGGCTACACCTTC.

The genes are TRBV28 and TRBJ1-5; the D gene is possibly TRBD1 (5 bases). The germline CDR1 and CDR2 sequences are MDHEN and SYDVKM. The CDR3 has 14 amino acids. Trimming removed 7 bases at V and 3 bases at J, with 13 bases between. The CDR3 spells CASTQTENNQPQHF. The CDR3, as DNA: TGTGCCAGCACCCAGACAGAGAACAATCAGCCCCAGCATTTT.

The genes are TRBV9 and TRBJ1-1, with 9 bases fitting TRBD1. CDR1 SGDLS and CDR2 YYNGEE come from the germline V gene. With V trimmed by 0 bases and J by 5 bases, 8 bases remained unmatched. This CDR3 contains 16 residues. CDR3: CASSVVGRTGETEAFF. In DNA, the CDR3 is TGTGCCAGCAGCGTAGTGGGACGGACAGGGGAAACTGAAGCTTTCTTT.

The rearrangement links TRBV7-9 to TRBJ1-1; D perhaps matches TRBD1 (5 bases). Trimming shortened V by 5 bases and J by 6 bases, and 10 bases separated the two germline ends. Germline V gene lookup returns CDR1 SEHNR and CDR2 FQNEAQ (reference sequence). This CDR3 is 12 amino acids long. Here the CDR3 reads CASSTGLSEAFF. CDR3 nucleotide sequence: TGTGCCAGCAGCACGGGACTTTCTGAAGCTTTCTTT.

Regarding this clone: At the DNA level, this CDR3 is encoded by other sequences in the same sample as well. This chain connects TRBV30 to TRBJ1-5; D remains unclear. In germline, CDR1 is GTSNPN, CDR2 SVGIG (reference sequence). The CDR3 length is 15 residues. The ends were cut back, 2 bases at V and 0 bases at J, with 11 bases in the middle. CDR3 nucleotide sequence: TGTGCCTGGAGTCCCCCGGGATATAGCAATCAGCCCCAGCATTTT. This sequence encodes CAWSPPGYSNQPQHF.

The V and J genes are TRBV5-1 and TRBJ2-2, with TRBD2 matching 7 bases. V lost 2 bases to trimming and J lost 2 bases; unmatched junction nucleotides: 6. CDR3 length equals 16 residues. Germline-derived CDR1 and CDR2 are SGHRS and YFSETQ. The CDR3 sequence is CASSFGGGPNTGELFF. For the CDR3, the DNA is TGCGCCAGCAGCTTTGGGGGAGGGCCCAACACCGGGGAGCTGTTTTTT. The whole variable domain, remainder taken from reference TRBV5-1 and TRBJ2-2, is KAGVTQTPRYLIKTRGQQVTLSCSPISGHRSVSWYQQTPGQGLQFLFEYFSETQRNKGNFPGRFSGRQFSNSRSEMNVSTLELGDSALYLCASSFGGGPNTGELFFGEGSRLTVL.